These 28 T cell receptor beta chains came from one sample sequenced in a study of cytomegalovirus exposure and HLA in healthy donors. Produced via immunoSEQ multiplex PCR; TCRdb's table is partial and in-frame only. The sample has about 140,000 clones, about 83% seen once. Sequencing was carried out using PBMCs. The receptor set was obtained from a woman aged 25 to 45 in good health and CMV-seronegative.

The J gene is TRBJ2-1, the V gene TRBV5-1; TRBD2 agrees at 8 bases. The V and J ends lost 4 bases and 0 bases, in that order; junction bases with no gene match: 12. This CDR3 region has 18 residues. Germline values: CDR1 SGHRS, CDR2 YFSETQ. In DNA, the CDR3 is TGCGCCAGCAGCCCGGGGGGGGCTAGCCGGAGCTCCTACAATGAGCAGTTCTTC. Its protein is CASSPGGASRSSYNEQFF. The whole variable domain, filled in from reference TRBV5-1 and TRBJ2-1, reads KAGVTQTPRYLIKTRGQQVTLSCSPISGHRSVSWYQQTPGQGLQFLFEYFSETQRNKGNFPGRFSGRQFSNSRSEMNVSTLELGDSALYLCASSPGGASRSSYNEQFFGPGTRLTVL.

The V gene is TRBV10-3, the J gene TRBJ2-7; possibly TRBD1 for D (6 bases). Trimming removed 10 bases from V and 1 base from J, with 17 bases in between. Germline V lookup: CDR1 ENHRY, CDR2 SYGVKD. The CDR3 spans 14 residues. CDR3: CATETGTYSYEQYF. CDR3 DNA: TGTGCCACCGAGACCGGGACATATTCCTACGAGCAGTACTTC.

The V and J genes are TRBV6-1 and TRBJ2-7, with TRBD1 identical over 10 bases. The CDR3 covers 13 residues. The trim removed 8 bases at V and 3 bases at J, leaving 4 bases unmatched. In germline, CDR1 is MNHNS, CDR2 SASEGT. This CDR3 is CASPGQGVYEQYF. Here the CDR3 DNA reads TGTGCCAGCCCCGGACAGGGGGTCTACGAGCAGTACTTC.

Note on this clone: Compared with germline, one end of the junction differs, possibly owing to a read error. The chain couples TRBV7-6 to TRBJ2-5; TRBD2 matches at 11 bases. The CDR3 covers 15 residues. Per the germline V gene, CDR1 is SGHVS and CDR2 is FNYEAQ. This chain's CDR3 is CASSERSDRTSGYHF. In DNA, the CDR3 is TGTGCCAGCAGCGAGCGATCCGACCGGACTAGCGGGTACCACTTC.

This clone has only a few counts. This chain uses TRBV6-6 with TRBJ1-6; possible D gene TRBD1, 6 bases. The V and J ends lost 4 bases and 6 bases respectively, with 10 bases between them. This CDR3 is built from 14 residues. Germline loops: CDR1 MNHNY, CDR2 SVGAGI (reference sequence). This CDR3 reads CASSSGQPNSPLHF. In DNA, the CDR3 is TGTGCCAGCAGTTCCGGACAGCCTAATTCACCCCTCCACTTT.

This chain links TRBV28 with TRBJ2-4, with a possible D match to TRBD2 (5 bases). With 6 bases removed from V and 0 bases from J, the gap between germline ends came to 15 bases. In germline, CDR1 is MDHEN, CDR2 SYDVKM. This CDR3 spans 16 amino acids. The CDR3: CASSRGGVIAKNIQYF. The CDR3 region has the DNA TGTGCCAGCAGCCGGGGTGGCGTGATAGCCAAAAACATTCAGTACTTC.

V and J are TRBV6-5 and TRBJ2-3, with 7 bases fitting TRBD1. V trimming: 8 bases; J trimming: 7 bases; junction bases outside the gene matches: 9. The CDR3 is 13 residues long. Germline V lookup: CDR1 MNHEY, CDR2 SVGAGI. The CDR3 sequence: CASSDRVQNTQYF. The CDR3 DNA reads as TGTGCCAGCTCCGACAGGGTCCAGAATACGCAGTATTTT.

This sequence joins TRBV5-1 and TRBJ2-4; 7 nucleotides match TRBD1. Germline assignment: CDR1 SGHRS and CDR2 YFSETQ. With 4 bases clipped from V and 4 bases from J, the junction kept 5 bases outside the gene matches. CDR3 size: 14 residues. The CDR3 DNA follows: TGCGCCAGCAGCCTCGACAGGGAGAAAAACATTCAGTACTTC. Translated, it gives CASSLDREKNIQYF.

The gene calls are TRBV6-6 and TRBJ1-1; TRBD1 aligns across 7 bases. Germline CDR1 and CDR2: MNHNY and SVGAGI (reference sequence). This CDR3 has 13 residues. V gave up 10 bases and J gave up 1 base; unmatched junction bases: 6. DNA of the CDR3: TGTGCCACCAACCGGGACAGGAACACTGAAGCTTTCTTT. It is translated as CATNRDRNTEAFF.

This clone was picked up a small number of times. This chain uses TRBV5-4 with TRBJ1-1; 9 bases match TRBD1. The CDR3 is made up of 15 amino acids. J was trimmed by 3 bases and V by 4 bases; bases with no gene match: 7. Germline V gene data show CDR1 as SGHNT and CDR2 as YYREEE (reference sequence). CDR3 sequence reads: CASSTGTGRDTEAFF. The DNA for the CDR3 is TGTGCCAGCAGCACGGGGACAGGGAGGGACACTGAAGCTTTCTTT.

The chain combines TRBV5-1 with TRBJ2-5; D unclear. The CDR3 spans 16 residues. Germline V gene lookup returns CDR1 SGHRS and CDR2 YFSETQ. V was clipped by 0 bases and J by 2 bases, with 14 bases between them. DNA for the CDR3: TGCGCCAGCAGCTTGGATCCCGATGAGATACAAGAGACCCAGTACTTC. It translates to CASSLDPDEIQETQYF. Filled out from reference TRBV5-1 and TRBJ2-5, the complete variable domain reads KAGVTQTPRYLIKTRGQQVTLSCSPISGHRSVSWYQQTPGQGLQFLFEYFSETQRNKGNFPGRFSGRQFSNSRSEMNVSTLELGDSALYLCASSLDPDEIQETQYFGPGTRLLVL.

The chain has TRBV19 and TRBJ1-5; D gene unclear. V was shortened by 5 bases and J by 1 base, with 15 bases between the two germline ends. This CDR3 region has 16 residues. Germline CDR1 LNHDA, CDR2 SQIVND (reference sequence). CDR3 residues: CASSPRGISSNQPQHF. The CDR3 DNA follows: TGTGCCAGTAGTCCCCGCGGGATCTCAAGCAATCAGCCCCAGCATTTT.

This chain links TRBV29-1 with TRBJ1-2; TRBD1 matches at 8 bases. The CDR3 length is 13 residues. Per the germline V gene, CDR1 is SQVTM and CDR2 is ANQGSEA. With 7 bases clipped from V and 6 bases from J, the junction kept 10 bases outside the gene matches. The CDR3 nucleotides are TGCAGCGCCCAACCACAGGGGGTGGATGGCTACACCTTC. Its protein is CSAQPQGVDGYTF.

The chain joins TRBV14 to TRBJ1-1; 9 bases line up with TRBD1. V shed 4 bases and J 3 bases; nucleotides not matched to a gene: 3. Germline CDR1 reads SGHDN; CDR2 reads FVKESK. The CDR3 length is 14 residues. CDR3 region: CASSRDRADTEAFF. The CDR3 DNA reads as TGTGCCAGCAGCCGGGACAGGGCCGACACTGAAGCTTTCTTT.

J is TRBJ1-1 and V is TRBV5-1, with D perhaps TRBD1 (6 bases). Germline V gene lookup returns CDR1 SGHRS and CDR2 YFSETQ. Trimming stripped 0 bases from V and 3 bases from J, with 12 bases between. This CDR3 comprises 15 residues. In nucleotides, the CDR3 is TGCGCCAGCAGCTTGGGGGCAGGGGCATACACTGAAGCTTTCTTT. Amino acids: CASSLGAGAYTEAFF.

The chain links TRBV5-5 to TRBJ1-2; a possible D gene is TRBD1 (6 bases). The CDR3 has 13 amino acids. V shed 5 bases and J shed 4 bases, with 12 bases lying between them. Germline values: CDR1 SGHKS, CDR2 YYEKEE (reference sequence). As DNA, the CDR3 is TGTGCCAGCAGGCCAGGGGAGCTCTATGGCTACACCTTC. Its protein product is CASRPGELYGYTF.

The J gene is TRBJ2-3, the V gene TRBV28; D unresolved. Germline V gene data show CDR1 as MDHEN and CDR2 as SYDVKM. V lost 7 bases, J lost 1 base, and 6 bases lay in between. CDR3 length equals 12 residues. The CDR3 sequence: CASNPGTDTQYF. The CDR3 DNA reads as TGTGCCAGCAATCCGGGCACAGATACGCAGTATTTT. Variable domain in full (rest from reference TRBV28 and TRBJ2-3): DVKVTQSSRYLVKRTGEKVFLECVQDMDHENMFWYRQDPGLGLRLIYFSYDVKMKEKGDIPEGYSVSREKKERFSLILESASTNQTSMYLCASNPGTDTQYFGPGTRLTVL.

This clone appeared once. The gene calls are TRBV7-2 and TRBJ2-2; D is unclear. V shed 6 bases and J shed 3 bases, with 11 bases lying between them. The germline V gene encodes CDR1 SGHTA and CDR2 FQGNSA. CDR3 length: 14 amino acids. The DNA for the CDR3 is TGTGCCAGCAGGAGGCCTTCGGACACCGGGGAGCTGTTTTTT. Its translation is CASRRPSDTGELFF. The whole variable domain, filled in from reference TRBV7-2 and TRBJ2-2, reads GAGVSQSPSNKVTEKGKDVELRCDPISGHTALYWYRQSLGQGLEFLIYFQGNSAPDKSGLPSDRFSAERTGGSVSTLTIQRTQQEDSAVYLCASRRPSDTGELFFGEGSRLTVL.

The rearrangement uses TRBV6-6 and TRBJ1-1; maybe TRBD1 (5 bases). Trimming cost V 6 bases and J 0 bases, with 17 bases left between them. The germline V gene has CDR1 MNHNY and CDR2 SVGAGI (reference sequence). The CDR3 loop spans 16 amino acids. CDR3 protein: CASSRENGGVNTEAFF. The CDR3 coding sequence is TGTGCCAGCAGCCGAGAGAACGGGGGAGTGAACACTGAAGCTTTCTTT.

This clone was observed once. CDR3 nucleotide sequence: TGTGCCAGCAGCCCAGACAGGAACTATGGCTACACCTTC. Protein product: CASSPDRNYGYTF. The chain is built from TRBV5-4 and TRBJ1-2, with D possibly matching TRBD1 (6 bases). The germline V and J ends were trimmed by 4 bases and 2 bases, with 9 bases remaining between them. Per the germline V gene, CDR1 is SGHNT and CDR2 is YYREEE (reference sequence). The CDR3 sequence is 13 residues long.

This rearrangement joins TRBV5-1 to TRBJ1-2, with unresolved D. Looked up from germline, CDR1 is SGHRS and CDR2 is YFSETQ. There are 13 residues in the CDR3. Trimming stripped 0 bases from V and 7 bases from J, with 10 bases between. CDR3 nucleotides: TGCGCCAGCAGCTTGGGGCAAGCGCTTGGCTACACCTTC. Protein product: CASSLGQALGYTF.

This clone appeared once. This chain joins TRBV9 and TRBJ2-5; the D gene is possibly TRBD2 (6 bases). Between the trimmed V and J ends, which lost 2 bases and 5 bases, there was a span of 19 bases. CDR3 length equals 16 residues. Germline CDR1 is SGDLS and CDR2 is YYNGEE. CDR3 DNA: TGTGCCAGCAGCGTCCCGCCCACCGCGGGGAAGGAGACCCAGTACTTC. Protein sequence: CASSVPPTAGKETQYF.

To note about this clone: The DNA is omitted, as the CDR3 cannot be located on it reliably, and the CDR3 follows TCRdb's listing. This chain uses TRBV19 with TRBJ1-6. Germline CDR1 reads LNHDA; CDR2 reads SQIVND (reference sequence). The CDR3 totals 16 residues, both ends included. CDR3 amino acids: CASSTSAGGRNSPLHF.

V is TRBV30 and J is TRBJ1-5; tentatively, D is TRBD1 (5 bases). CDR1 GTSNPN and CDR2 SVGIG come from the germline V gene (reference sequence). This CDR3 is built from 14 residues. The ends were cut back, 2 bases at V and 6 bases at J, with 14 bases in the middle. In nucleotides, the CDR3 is TGTGCCTGGAGTCGGATAGGGGATAGTCAGCCCCAGCATTTT. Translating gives CAWSRIGDSQPQHF.

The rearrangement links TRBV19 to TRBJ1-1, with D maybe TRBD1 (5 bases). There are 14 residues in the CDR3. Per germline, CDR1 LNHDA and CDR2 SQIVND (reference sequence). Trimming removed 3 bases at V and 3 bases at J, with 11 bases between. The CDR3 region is CASSIGQGYTEAFF. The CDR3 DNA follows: TGTGCCAGTAGTATCGGCCAGGGTTACACTGAAGCTTTCTTT.

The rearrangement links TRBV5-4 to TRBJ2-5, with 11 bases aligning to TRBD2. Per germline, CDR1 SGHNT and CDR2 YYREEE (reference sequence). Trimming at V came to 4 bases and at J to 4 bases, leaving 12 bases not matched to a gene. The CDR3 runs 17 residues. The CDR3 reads CASSGGSTTSGTETQYF. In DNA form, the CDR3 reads TGTGCCAGCAGCGGAGGCTCAACGACTAGCGGGACAGAGACCCAGTACTTC.

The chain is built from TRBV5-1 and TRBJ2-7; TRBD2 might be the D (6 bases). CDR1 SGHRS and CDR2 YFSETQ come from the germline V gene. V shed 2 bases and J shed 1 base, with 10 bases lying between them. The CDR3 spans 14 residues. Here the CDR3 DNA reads TGCGCCAGCAGCTTCTACGGGGGATCCTACGAGCAGTACTTC. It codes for CASSFYGGSYEQYF. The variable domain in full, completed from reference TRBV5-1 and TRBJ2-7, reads KAGVTQTPRYLIKTRGQQVTLSCSPISGHRSVSWYQQTPGQGLQFLFEYFSETQRNKGNFPGRFSGRQFSNSRSEMNVSTLELGDSALYLCASSFYGGSYEQYFGPGTRLTVT.

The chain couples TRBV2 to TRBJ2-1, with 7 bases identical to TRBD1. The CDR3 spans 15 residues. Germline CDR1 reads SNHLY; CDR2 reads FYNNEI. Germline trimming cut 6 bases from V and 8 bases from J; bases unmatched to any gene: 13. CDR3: CASSPDRGQYDEQFF. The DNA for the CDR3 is TGTGCCAGCAGCCCCGATAGGGGGCAGTACGATGAGCAGTTCTTC.